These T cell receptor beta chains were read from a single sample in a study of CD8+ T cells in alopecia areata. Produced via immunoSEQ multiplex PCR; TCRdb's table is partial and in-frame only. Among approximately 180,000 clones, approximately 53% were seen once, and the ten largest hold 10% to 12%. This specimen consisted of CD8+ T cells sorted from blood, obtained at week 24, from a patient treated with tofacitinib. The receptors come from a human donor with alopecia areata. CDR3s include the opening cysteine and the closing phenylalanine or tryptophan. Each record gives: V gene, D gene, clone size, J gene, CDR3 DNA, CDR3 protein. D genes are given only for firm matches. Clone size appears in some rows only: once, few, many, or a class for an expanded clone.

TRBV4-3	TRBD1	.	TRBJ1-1	TGCGCCAGCAGCCAAGGCAGGCTCGCAGGACAGGGGGCTCTGACTGAAGCTTTCTTT	CASSQGRLAGQGALTEAFF
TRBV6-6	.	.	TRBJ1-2	TGTGCCAGCAGTTACAAGGGGCCCGATGGCTACACCTTC	CASSYKGPDGYTF
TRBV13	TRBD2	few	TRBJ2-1	TGTGCCAGCAGCTCCGGACTAGCGAATGAGCAGTTCTTC	CASSSGLANEQFF
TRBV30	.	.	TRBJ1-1	TGTGCCTGGAGCCTGGGACCCATGAACACTGAAGCTTTCTTT	CAWSLGPMNTEAFF
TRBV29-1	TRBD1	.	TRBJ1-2	TGCAGCGTTGGGGACAGGGTTGGCTACACCTTC	CSVGDRVGYTF
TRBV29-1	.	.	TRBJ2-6	TGCAGCGTTGTGGGTGGACAAATCTCTGGGGCCAACGTCCTGACTTTC	CSVVGGQISGANVLTF
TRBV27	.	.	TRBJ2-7	TGTGCCAGCAGTCCGGAGTCGGGCCTATCCTACGAGCAGTACTTC	CASSPESGLSYEQYF
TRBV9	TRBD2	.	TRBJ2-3	TGTGCCAGCAGCGTAGCTAGCGGGGGGGCCGGAGATACGCAGTATTTT	CASSVASGGAGDTQYF
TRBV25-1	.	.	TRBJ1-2	TGTGCCAGCAGTGGAGAAGGCTACACCTTC	CASSGEGYTF
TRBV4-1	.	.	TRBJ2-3	TGCGCCAGCAGCCAACCCGCGGGTACGCAGTATTTT	CASSQPAGTQYF
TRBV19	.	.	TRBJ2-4	TGTGCCACCCCTAGCACAGAGAACAAAAACATTCAGTACTTC	CATPSTENKNIQYF
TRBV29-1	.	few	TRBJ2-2	TGCAGCGTTGTATTCCCCGGGAACACCGGGGAGCTGTTTTTT	CSVVFPGNTGELFF
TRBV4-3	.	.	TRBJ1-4	TGCGCCAGCAGCCAAGAGGGCAGGTGGGATGAAAAACTGTTTTTT	CASSQEGRWDEKLFF
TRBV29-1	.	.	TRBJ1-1	TGCAGCGTTGAAGCGGGGGCTGCTTTCTTT	CSVEAGAAFF
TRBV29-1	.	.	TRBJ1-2	TGCAGCGTTGAATGGGCGGGAGGGAGCTATGGCTACACCTTC	CSVEWAGGSYGYTF
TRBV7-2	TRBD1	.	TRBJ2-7	TGCGCCAGCAGCCAACGACAGGGCGACGAGCAGTACTTC	CASSQRQGDEQYF
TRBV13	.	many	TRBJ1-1	TGTGCCAGCAGCTTTGAAGGTGGAGGGCAAATAAGGACTGAAGCTTTCTTT	CASSFEGGGQIRTEAFF
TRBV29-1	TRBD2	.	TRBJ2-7	TGCAGCGTTGGCGGGGGTTCGGCCTACGAGCAGTACTTC	CSVGGGSAYEQYF
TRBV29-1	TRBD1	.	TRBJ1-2	TGCAGCGTTGAAGGCGAGGGACAGGGCGGCTATGGCTACACCTTC	CSVEGEGQGGYGYTF
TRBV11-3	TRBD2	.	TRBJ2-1	TGTGCCAGCAGCTTAGATCTAGCGGGGGGTACCTACAATGAGCAGTTCTTC	CASSLDLAGGTYNEQFF
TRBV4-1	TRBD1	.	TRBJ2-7	TGCGCCAGCAGCCAAGGTAACAGGGGCTACGAGCAGTACTTC	CASSQGNRGYEQYF
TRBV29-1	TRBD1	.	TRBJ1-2	TGCAGCGTATGGGAAGGACAGGGAGGTGGCTACACCTTC	CSVWEGQGGGYTF
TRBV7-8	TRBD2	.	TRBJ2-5	TGTGCCAGCAGCTTTACCCGACTAGCTGAGACCCAGTACTTC	CASSFTRLAETQYF
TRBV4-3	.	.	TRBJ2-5	TGCGCCAGCAGCCAATACCCCGGGAAGACCCAGTACTTC	CASSQYPGKTQYF
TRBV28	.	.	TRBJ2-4	TGTGCCAGCAGGTCGACTGGGAAAAACATTCAGTACTTC	CASRSTGKNIQYF
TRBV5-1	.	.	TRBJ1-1	TGCGCCAGCAGCTTGAGGGAGAGGACCACTGAAGCTTTCTTT	CASSLRERTTEAFF
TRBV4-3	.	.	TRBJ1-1	TGCGCCAGCAGCCAAGGGACTCTTACTGAAGCTTTCTTT	CASSQGTLTEAFF
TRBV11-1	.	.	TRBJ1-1	TGTGCCAGCAGCTGGTTCCGGGGGTGGACTGAAGCTTTCTTT	CASSWFRGWTEAFF
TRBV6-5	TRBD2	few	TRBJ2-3	TGTGCCAGCATATCGGGGGGGCGCCCTACGCAGTATTTT	CASISGGRPTQYF